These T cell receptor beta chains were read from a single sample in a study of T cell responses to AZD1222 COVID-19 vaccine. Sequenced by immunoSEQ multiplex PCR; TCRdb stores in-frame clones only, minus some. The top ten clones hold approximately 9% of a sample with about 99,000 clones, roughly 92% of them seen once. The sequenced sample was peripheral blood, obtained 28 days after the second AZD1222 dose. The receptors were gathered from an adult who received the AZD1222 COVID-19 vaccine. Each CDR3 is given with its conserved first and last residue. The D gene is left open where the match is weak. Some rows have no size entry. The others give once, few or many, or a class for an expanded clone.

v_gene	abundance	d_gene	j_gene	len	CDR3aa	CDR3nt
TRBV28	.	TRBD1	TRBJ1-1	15	CASSSGGSGNTEAFF	TGTGCCAGCAGTTCAGGGGGCTCGGGGAACACTGAAGCTTTCTTT
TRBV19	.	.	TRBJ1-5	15	CASSSALSSNQPQHF	TGTGCCAGTAGTTCCGCGCTATCTAGCAATCAGCCCCAGCATTTT
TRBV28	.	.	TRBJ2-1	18	CASRSPGSGSGTYNEQFF	TGTGCCAGCAGGTCCCCTGGTAGTGGCAGCGGCACCTACAATGAGCAGTTCTTC
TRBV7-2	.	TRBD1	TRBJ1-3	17	CASSLFSGQGVGNTIYF	TGTGCCAGCAGCTTGTTCTCGGGACAGGGGGTTGGAAACACCATATATTTT
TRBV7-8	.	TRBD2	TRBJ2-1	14	CASSLGLAGGPWFF	TGTGCCAGCAGCTTAGGACTAGCGGGAGGGCCCTGGTTCTTC
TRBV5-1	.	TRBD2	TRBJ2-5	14	CASRIIAGVETQYF	TGCGCCAGCAGGATTATAGCGGGAGTAGAGACCCAGTACTTC
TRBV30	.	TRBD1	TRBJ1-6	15	CAWSAGQTYNSPLHF	TGTGCCTGGAGTGCGGGACAGACTTATAATTCACCCCTCCACTTT
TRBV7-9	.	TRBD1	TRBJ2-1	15	CASSPGTGVRNEQFF	TGTGCCAGCAGCCCCGGGACAGGGGTGCGGAATGAGCAGTTCTTC
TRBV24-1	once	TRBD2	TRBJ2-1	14	CATSDLETGGRQFF	TGTGCCACCAGTGATTTGGAAACGGGAGGGCGTCAGTTCTTC
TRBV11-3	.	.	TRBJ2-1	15	CASSLGQVTYNEQFF	TGTGCCAGCAGCTTAGGGCAGGTTACCTACAATGAGCAGTTCTTC
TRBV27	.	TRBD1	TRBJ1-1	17	CASSLLRTGGVNTEAFF	TGTGCCAGCAGTTTACTTAGGACAGGGGGCGTGAACACTGAAGCTTTCTTT
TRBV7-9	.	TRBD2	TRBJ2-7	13	CASTRTSEYEQYF	TGTGCCAGCACCAGGACTAGCGAGTACGAGCAGTACTTC
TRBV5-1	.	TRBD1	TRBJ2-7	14	CASTTTGGRYEQYF	TGCGCCAGCACTACAACAGGGGGTAGGTACGAGCAGTACTTC
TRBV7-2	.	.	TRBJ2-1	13	CASSLGPSNEQFF	TGTGCCAGCAGCTTAGGGCCGTCGAATGAGCAGTTCTTC
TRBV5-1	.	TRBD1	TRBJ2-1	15	CASSQGTGSYNEQFF	TGCGCCAGCAGCCAGGGGACAGGGAGCTACAATGAGCAGTTCTTC
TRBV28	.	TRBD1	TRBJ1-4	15	CASSSPGQVREKLFF	TGTGCCAGCAGTTCTCCGGGACAGGTGCGAGAAAAACTGTTTTTT
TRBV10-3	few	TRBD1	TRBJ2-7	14	CAISGGQGAHEQYF	TGTGCCATCAGTGGTGGCCAGGGGGCCCACGAGCAGTACTTC
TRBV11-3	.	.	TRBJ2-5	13	CASSSAPRETQYF	TGTGCCAGCAGCTCGGCCCCTCGGGAGACCCAGTACTTC
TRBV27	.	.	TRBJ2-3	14	CASSLRPTTDTQYF	TGTGCCAGCAGTTTACGACCAACCACAGATACGCAGTATTTT
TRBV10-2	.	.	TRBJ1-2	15	CASSDPGSANYGYTF	TGCGCCAGCAGTGACCCAGGGTCGGCTAACTATGGCTACACCTTC
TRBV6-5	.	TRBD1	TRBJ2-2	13	CASMGQGAGELFF	TGTGCCAGCATGGGACAGGGGGCCGGGGAGCTGTTTTTT
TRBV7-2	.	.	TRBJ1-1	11	CASSLGTEAFF	TGTGCCAGCAGCTTAGGAACTGAAGCTTTCTTT